This T cell receptor beta chain was documented in a study of blood T cells in healthy people across ages. Study-wide results and caveats: Older age went with lower TCR beta diversity per million T cells, in a roughly linear way. The percentage of naive T cells correlated strongly with TCR beta diversity. Fewer expanded clones and more diversity marked long-lived versus aged donors.

This CDR3 has 11 residues. V gave up 8 bases and J gave up 8 bases, with 10 bases separating them. Germline V lookup: CDR1 SEHNR, CDR2 FQNEAQ (reference sequence). The second PCR ran about 6 to 12 cycles with a sample-barcoded 5' primer and J-beta primers. Via MiXCR, TCRdb re-called the 5' RACE reads, giving one row per CDR3 protein. Of a few hundred thousand distinct CDR3 sequences listed, approximately 47% are singletons. This clonotype was seen a handful of times. The antigen is undetermined. The chain recombines TRBV7-9 with TRBJ2-1; D gene unclear. Specimen: blood. The sequence came from a man aged 60-69 years in good health. Here the CDR3 DNA reads TGTGCCAGCGGATTCGACTATGAGCAGTTCTTC. It translates to CASGFDYEQFF. The variable domain in full, with the rest retrieved from reference TRBV7-9 and TRBJ2-1, is DTGVSQNPRHKITKRGQNVTFRCDPISEHNRLYWYRQTLGQGPEFLTYFQNEAQLEKSRLLSDRFSAERPKGSFSTLEIQRTEQGDSAMYLCASGFDYEQFFGPGTRLTVL.